This T cell receptor (beta chain) was sequenced in a study of cytotoxic CD8 clonotypes in ibrutinib-treated CLL. CDR3 size: 15 residues. The germline gives CDR1 MGHRA, CDR2 YSYEKL. V lost 4 bases to trimming and J lost 6 bases, with 16 bases between them. Assay used: immunoSEQ multiplex PCR; TCRdb lists only in-frame clones, some missing. The sample contains around 91,000 clones, approximately 86% of which appear only once. This specimen was PBMCs, taken before ibrutinib treatment. This clonotype was sampled from a human donor with chronic lymphocytic leukemia. This chain connects TRBV4-1 to TRBJ2-1; possible D gene TRBD2, 7 bases. The chain's CDR3 is CASSPGGGDGNEQFF. The CDR3 region has the DNA TGCGCCAGCAGCCCCGGAGGGGGGGACGGCAATGAGCAGTTCTTC.